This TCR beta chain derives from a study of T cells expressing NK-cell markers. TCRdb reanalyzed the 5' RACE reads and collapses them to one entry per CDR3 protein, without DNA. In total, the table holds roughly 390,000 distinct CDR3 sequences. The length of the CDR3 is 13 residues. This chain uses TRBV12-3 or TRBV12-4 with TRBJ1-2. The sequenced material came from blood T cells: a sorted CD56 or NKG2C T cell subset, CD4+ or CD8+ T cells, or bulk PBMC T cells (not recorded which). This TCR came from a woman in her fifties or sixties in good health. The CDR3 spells CASGTISAGGHTF.